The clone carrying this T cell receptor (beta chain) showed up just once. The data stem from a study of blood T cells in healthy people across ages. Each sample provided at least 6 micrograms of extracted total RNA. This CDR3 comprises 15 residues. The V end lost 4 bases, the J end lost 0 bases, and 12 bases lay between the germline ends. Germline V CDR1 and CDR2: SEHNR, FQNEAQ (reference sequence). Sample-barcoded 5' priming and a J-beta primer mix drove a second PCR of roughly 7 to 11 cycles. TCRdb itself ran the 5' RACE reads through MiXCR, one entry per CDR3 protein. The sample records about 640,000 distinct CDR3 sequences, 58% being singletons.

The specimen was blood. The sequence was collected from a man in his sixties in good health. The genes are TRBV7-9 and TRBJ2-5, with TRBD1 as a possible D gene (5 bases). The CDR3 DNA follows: TGTGCCAGCAGCTGGGCAAACAGGTACCAAGAGACCCAGTACTTC. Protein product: CASSWANRYQETQYF.